Below are 28 T cell receptor beta chains sequenced from a single sample in a study of response to subunit inactivated influenza vaccine. MiXCR was run by TCRdb on the RT-PCR reads, yielding one entry per CDR3 protein. The sample holds just over 300,000 distinct CDR3 sequences; about a fifth are singletons and the top ten take about 9.4%. Material: PBMCs from blood, obtained about 20 months after vaccination. The receptors shown here come from a man aged 45 to 70 who received an inactivated influenza vaccine.

The rearrangement uses TRBV20-1 and TRBJ2-2; D perhaps matches TRBD1 (5 bases). This CDR3 has 13 amino acids. The V and J ends lost 5 bases and 1 base respectively, with 8 bases between them. Germline loops: CDR1 DFQATT, CDR2 SNEGSKA (reference sequence). The CDR3 DNA follows: TGCAGTGCTGGAAGGGGGAACACCGGGGAGCTGTTTTTT. Protein product: CSAGRGNTGELFF.

Comment on this clonotype: Given the absence of the conserved phenylalanine or tryptophan at the CDR3 end, a read error is likely. The chain carries TRBV7-8 and TRBJ2-3; TRBD2 matches at 11 bases. V was clipped by 5 bases and J by 0 bases; unmatched bases: 4. Germline V gene sequence: CDR1 SGHVS, CDR2 FQNEAQ. The CDR3 consists of 16 residues. DNA for the CDR3: TGTGCCAGCAGCCGCCTAGCGGGGGGTAGCACAGATACGCAGTATTAT. Residues: CASSRLAGGSTDTQYY.

This sequence joins TRBV28 and TRBJ2-1; D possibly corresponds to TRBD2 (5 bases). V was clipped by 1 base and J by 9 bases, with 13 bases between them. The germline V gene has CDR1 MDHEN and CDR2 SYDVKM. CDR3 length equals 14 residues. The DNA for the CDR3 is TGTGCCAGCAGTTTATCTCGGGGAGCGAGTGAGCAGTTCTTC. Translation gives CASSLSRGASEQFF.

The chain has TRBV11-2 and TRBJ1-1, with D unclear. Germline V lookup: CDR1 SGHAT, CDR2 FQNNGV. Between the trimmed V and J ends, which lost 5 bases and 3 bases, there was a span of 10 bases. The CDR3 covers 13 residues. CDR3 in DNA: TGTGCCAGCAGCCTACGGGAGCACACTGAAGCTTTCTTT. Its translation is CASSLREHTEAFF.

Worth noting for this clonotype: The junction departs from the called germline gene at one end, perhaps through a read error. This chain links TRBV10-3 with TRBJ2-2, with 9 bases aligning to TRBD1. CDR1 and CDR2 from the germline V gene are ENHRY and SYGVKD. This CDR3 spans 16 amino acids. The CDR3 sequence is CAISDSGTGNPGELFF. The CDR3, as DNA: TGTGCCATCAGTGACTCCGGGACAGGGAACCCCGGGGAGCTGTTTTTT.

The chain uses TRBV7-2 and TRBJ1-5; 9 nucleotides match TRBD1. Trimming cost V 6 bases and J 2 bases; bases outside gene matches: 2. CDR3 size: 14 residues. In germline, CDR1 is SGHTA, CDR2 FQGNSA. The CDR3 loop reads CASRDRGGNQPQHF. CDR3 bases: TGTGCCAGCAGGGACAGGGGAGGCAATCAGCCCCAGCATTTT.

This clonotype was counted only a few times. This chain links TRBV5-4 with TRBJ1-1; D possibly corresponds to TRBD1 (5 bases). V gave up 2 bases and J gave up 0 bases, with 8 bases separating them. The length of the CDR3 is 14 residues. CDR1 SGHNT and CDR2 YYREEE come from the germline V gene (reference sequence). CDR3 residues: CASSFGGMNTEAFF. In DNA, the CDR3 is TGTGCCAGCAGCTTCGGGGGGATGAACACTGAAGCTTTCTTT.

This clonotype was seen only a few times. The chain combines TRBV6-5 with TRBJ1-2, with D tentatively TRBD1 (6 bases). Germline V gives CDR1 MNHEY, CDR2 SVGAGI. With 7 bases removed from V and 7 bases from J, the gap between germline ends came to 13 bases. The CDR3 sequence is 12 residues long. CDR3 region: CASKGGSGGYTF. The DNA for the CDR3 is TGTGCCAGCAAGGGGGGGTCGGGTGGCTACACCTTC.

The chain couples TRBV6-1 to TRBJ1-6; 7 bases are shared with TRBD1. The CDR3 sequence is 15 residues long. Germline V CDR1 and CDR2: MNHNS, SASEGT. Trimming at V came to 7 bases and at J to 4 bases, leaving 7 bases not matched to a gene. The CDR3, as DNA: TGTGCCAGCAAGGCCGGGACAGCTTATAATTCACCCCTCCACTTT. Translated: CASKAGTAYNSPLHF.

The gene calls are TRBV5-6 and TRBJ2-3; tentative D call: TRBD2 (6 bases). V lost 1 base, J lost 7 bases, and 13 bases lay in between. The CDR3 consists of 14 residues. Looked up from germline, CDR1 is SGHDT and CDR2 is YYEEEE. The CDR3 spells CASSLSREVNTQYF. CDR3 nucleotides: TGTGCCAGCAGCTTGAGCAGGGAGGTGAATACGCAGTATTTT.

The chain recombines TRBV6-2 or TRBV6-3 with TRBJ1-5, with D possibly matching TRBD1 (6 bases). Per the germline V gene, CDR1 is MNHEY and CDR2 is SVGEGT. The CDR3 sequence is 11 residues long. V dropped 6 bases and J dropped 9 bases, with 9 bases sitting between them. The CDR3 sequence: CASSQGGPQHF. Here the CDR3 DNA reads TGTGCCAGCAGCCAAGGGGGGCCCCAGCATTTT.

The V call is TRBV20-1, the J call TRBJ2-3; 13 bases align to TRBD2. J lost 3 bases, V lost 6 bases, and 6 bases had no gene match. CDR3 length: 15 residues. CDR1 is DFQATT, CDR2 SNEGSKA, per germline (reference sequence). The CDR3, as DNA: TGCAGTGCCTTACTAGCGGGGGGGGGGACAGATACGCAGTATTTT. Encoded protein: CSALLAGGGTDTQYF.

This sequence joins TRBV20-1 and TRBJ2-3; D ambiguous. CDR1 and CDR2 (germline): DFQATT, SNEGSKA (reference sequence). Trimming shortened V by 2 bases and J by 0 bases, and 24 bases separated the two germline ends. This CDR3 comprises 19 residues. As DNA, the CDR3 is TGCAGTGCTAGATCCTTGGGCGGTGTACGGACGGCTAGCACAGATACGCAGTATTTT. It codes for CSARSLGGVRTASTDTQYF.

The genes are TRBV6-2 or TRBV6-3 and TRBJ1-6; TRBD1 matches at 7 bases. CDR1 is MNHEY, CDR2 SVGEGT, per germline. CDR3 length: 15 residues. Trimming took 5 bases from V and 10 from J; bases not matched to a gene: 11. The chain's CDR3 is CASSGRTGLGSPLHF. The CDR3 bases are TGTGCCAGCAGTGGAAGGACAGGCCTCGGATCACCCCTCCACTTT.

This clonotype was seen a few times. The chain employs TRBV24-1 and TRBJ2-5; a possible D gene is TRBD1 (6 bases). V shed 5 bases and J shed 2 bases, with 14 bases lying between them. The CDR3 consists of 15 residues. Germline V gene lookup returns CDR1 KGHDR and CDR2 SFDVKD. CDR3: CATSAPTGEQETQYF. The CDR3 region has the DNA TGTGCCACCAGTGCCCCGACAGGTGAACAAGAGACCCAGTACTTC.

This clonotype has more than one count but fewer than ten. The J gene is TRBJ2-1, the V gene TRBV2, with 9 bases fitting TRBD1. CDR1 SNHLY and CDR2 FYNNEI come from the germline V gene. The CDR3 is made up of 12 amino acids. J gave up 9 bases and V 11 bases, and 8 bases lay outside the gene matches. As DNA, the CDR3 is TGTGCCTTGTCACAGGGGGCGATTGAGCAGTTCTTC. Protein product: CALSQGAIEQFF.

Of note for this clonotype: Without the conserved terminal phenylalanine or tryptophan, this CDR3 likely stems from a read error. V usage is TRBV18 and J usage is TRBJ2-3, with D possibly matching TRBD2 (5 bases). V was shortened by 2 bases and J by 1 base, with 7 bases between the two germline ends. Germline lookup yields CDR1 KGHSH and CDR2 LQKENI. The CDR3 is 14 residues long. This chain's CDR3 is CASSPDGGTDTQYS. In DNA form, the CDR3 reads TGTGCCAGCTCACCAGACGGGGGCACAGATACGCAGTATTCT.

The chain is built from TRBV4-3 and TRBJ2-7; D unresolved. CDR3 size: 13 residues. Trimming removed 1 base from V and 7 bases from J, with 11 bases in between. Germline V gene data show CDR1 as LGHNA and CDR2 as YSLEER. In DNA form, the CDR3 reads TGCGCCAGCAGCCAAGGGCAGTTTGGGGAGCAGTACTTC. Encoded protein: CASSQGQFGEQYF.

This clonotype was picked up a small number of times. J is TRBJ2-2 and V is TRBV21-1. TRBV21-1 is given as a pseudogene. This CDR3 has 14 amino acids. In nucleotides, the CDR3 is TGTGCCAGCAGCAAAGGAAGCAGAACCGGGGAGCTGTTTTTT. The encoded protein is CASSKGSRTGELFF.

This clonotype was seen a single time. The rearrangement links TRBV10-3 to TRBJ2-3; D call uncertain. V was pared by 0 bases and J by 0 bases, with 10 bases between. Germline lookup yields CDR1 ENHRY and CDR2 SYGVKD. There are 16 residues in the CDR3. The DNA of the CDR3 is TGTGCCATCAGTGAGTCAGGGCAGACTAGCACAGATACGCAGTATTTT. Residues: CAISESGQTSTDTQYF.

Only a few counts were recorded for this clonotype. V gene TRBV7-2 combines with J gene TRBJ2-4; TRBD2 agrees at 10 bases. V trimming: 5 bases; J trimming: 13 bases; junction bases outside the gene matches: 11. CDR1 and CDR2 from the germline V gene are SGHTA and FQGNSA. The CDR3 covers 14 residues. CDR3 in DNA: TGTGCCAGCAGCGTTAGCGGGGGGCCGGGGGAACAGTACTTC. This translates into CASSVSGGPGEQYF.

This clonotype was detected a few times. The J gene is TRBJ2-1, the V gene TRBV12-3 or TRBV12-4, with D possibly matching TRBD1 (5 bases). CDR3 length: 16 amino acids. V gave up 5 bases and J gave up 5 bases, with 19 bases separating them. The CDR3 nucleotides read TGTGCCAGCAGTCCCGGGTTAGGGGTATGGGACAATGAGCAGTTCTTC. This encodes CASSPGLGVWDNEQFF.

The chain joins TRBV10-3 to TRBJ2-6; D is undetermined. From germline, CDR1 is ENHRY and CDR2 SYGVKD. Trimming removed 2 bases at V and 4 bases at J, with 6 bases between. This CDR3 region has 14 residues. The CDR3 sequence: CAISEGTGANVLTF. Here the CDR3 DNA reads TGTGCCATCAGTGAGGGTACCGGGGCCAACGTCCTGACTTTC.

The chain joins TRBV5-6 to TRBJ2-5; a possible D gene is TRBD1 (5 bases). Germline V CDR1 and CDR2: SGHDT, YYEEEE. The CDR3 sequence is 14 residues long. Trimming shortened V by 4 bases and J by 2 bases, and 12 bases separated the two germline ends. The CDR3, as DNA: TGTGCCAGCAGCCAAATTGACAGACAAGAGACCCAGTACTTC. It encodes CASSQIDRQETQYF.

This chain uses TRBV7-9 with TRBJ1-2; no firm D call. The CDR3 covers 13 residues. Germline CDR1 SEHNR, CDR2 FQNEAQ (reference sequence). The V end was cut by 2 bases, the J end by 1 base, with 5 bases between. As DNA, the CDR3 is TGTGCCAGCAGCTTAAGGAATAACTATGGCTACACCTTC. This codes for CASSLRNNYGYTF.

This clonotype was seen a handful of times. The J gene is TRBJ1-1, the V gene TRBV6-2 or TRBV6-3; D uncertain. Germline lookup yields CDR1 MNHEY and CDR2 SVGEGT. V gave up 8 bases and J gave up 2 bases, with 9 bases separating them. The CDR3 has 12 residues. The CDR3 DNA follows: TGTGCCAGCGTGAGTGTAAACACTGAAGCTTTCTTT. Translation gives CASVSVNTEAFF.

This clonotype was found a few times. The rearrangement uses TRBV4-2 and TRBJ2-1; D tentatively fits TRBD1 or TRBD2 (5 bases each). Between the trimmed V and J ends, which lost 2 bases and 5 bases, there was a span of 13 bases. The CDR3 loop spans 15 amino acids. The germline CDR1 and CDR2 sequences are LGHNA and YNFKEQ. Here the CDR3 reads CASSQSLTGHNEQFF. As DNA, the CDR3 is TGTGCCAGCAGCCAAAGCTTAACGGGGCACAATGAGCAGTTCTTC.

In its sample, this clonotype was seen a few times. V is TRBV28 and J is TRBJ1-5; 8 nucleotides line up with TRBD1. Germline-derived CDR1 and CDR2 are MDHEN and SYDVKM. The junction had 7 bases not matched to a gene; V was cut back by 5 bases and J by 7 bases. This CDR3 is built from 14 residues. As DNA, the CDR3 is TGTGCCAGCAGTATGACAGGGGAGTACCAGCCCCAGCATTTT. Amino acid sequence: CASSMTGEYQPQHF.